The subject of this entry is one TCR beta chain. The antigen is unknown. The data originate from a study of cytomegalovirus exposure and HLA in healthy donors. On the study more broadly: A prior study identified 117 million unique TCR beta sequences from 180 million or so T cells. Whole-study results and caveats: Further analysis was carried out later, and it showed several of the most significant clusters appearing linked to common viral pathogens. The likely explanation for a cluster of highly shared sequence variants was sequencing artifact.

Both 60 Vbeta primers and 13 Jbeta primers went into the PCR. Method: immunoSEQ multiplex PCR; TCRdb's copy keeps in-frame clones and lacks some. The repertoire holds 130,000 or so clones, 65% to 90% seen once, with 2.5% to 3% in the top ten. The germline CDR1 and CDR2 sequences are SGHKS and YYEKEE (reference sequence). The CDR3 extends over 12 amino acids. Trimming pared 0 bases from V and 5 bases from J, leaving 4 bases between. This TCR derives from a woman younger than 35 in good health and CMV-seropositive. The specimen sequenced was PBMCs. The chain links TRBV5-5 to TRBJ2-3; D uncertain. CDR3 in amino acids: CASSLDGDTQYF. CDR3 coding DNA: TGTGCCAGCAGCTTGGACGGAGATACGCAGTATTTT.